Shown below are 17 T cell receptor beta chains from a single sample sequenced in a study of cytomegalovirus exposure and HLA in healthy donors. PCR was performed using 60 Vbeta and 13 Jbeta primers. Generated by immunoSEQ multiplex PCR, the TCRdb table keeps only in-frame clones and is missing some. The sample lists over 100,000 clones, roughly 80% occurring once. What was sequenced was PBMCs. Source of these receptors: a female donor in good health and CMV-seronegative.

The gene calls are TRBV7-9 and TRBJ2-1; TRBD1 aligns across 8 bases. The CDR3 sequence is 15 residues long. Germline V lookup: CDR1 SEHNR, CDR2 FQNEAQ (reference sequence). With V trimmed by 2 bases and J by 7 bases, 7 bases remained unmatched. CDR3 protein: CASSLYRTGRNEQFF. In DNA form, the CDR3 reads TGTGCCAGCAGCTTATACCGGACAGGGAGAAATGAGCAGTTCTTC.

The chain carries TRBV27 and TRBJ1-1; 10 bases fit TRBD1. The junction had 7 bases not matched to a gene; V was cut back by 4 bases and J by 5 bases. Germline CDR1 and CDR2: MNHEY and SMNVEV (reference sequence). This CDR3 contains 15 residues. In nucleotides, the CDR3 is TGTGCCAGCAGTTCCTTTGACAGGGGGCGGACTGAAGCTTTCTTT. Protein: CASSSFDRGRTEAFF.

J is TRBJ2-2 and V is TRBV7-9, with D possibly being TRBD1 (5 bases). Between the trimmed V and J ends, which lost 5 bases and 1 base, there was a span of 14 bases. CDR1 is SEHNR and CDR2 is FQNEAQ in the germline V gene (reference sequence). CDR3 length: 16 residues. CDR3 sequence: CASSPQTAMNTGELFF. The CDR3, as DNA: TGTGCCAGCAGCCCGCAGACAGCCATGAACACCGGGGAGCTGTTTTTT.

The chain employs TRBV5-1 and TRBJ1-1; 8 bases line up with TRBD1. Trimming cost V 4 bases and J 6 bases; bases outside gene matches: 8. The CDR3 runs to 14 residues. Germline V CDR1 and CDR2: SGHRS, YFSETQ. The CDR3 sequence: CASSVTGGEAEAFF. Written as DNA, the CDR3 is TGCGCCAGCAGCGTCACAGGGGGTGAAGCTGAAGCTTTCTTT.

This chain's CDR3 is CASSLRGQGAAYEQYF. CDR3 nucleotides: TGTGCCAGCAGCTTAAGGGGGCAGGGGGCGGCATACGAGCAGTACTTC. The chain combines TRBV11-2 with TRBJ2-7, with 8 bases aligning to TRBD1. Germline-derived CDR1 and CDR2 are SGHAT and FQNNGV. J lost 4 bases, V lost 2 bases, and 10 bases had no gene match. The CDR3 length is 16 residues.

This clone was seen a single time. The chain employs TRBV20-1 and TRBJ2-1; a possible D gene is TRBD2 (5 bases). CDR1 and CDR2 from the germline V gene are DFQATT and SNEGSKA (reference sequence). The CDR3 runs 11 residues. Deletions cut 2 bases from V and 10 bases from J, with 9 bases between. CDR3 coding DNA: TGCAGTGCTAGATCCGGACTGGAGCAGTTCTTC. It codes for CSARSGLEQFF.

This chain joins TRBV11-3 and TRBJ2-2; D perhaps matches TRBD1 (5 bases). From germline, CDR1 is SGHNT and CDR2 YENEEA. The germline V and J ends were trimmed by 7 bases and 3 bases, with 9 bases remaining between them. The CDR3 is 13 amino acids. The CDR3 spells CASTAGYTGELFF. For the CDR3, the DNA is TGTGCCAGCACAGCAGGGTACACCGGGGAGCTGTTTTTT.

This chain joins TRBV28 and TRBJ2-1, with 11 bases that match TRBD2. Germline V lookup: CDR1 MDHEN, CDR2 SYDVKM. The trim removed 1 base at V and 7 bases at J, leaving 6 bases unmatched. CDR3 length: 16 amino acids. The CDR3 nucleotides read TGTGCCAGCAGTTTATTAATTAGCGGGAGGGGGAATGAGCAGTTCTTC. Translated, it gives CASSLLISGRGNEQFF.

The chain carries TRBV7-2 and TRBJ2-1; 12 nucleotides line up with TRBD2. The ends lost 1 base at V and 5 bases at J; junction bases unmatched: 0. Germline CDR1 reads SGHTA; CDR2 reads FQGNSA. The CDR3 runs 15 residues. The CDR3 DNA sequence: TGTGCCAGCAGCTTAGGACTAGCGGGAGACAATGAGCAGTTCTTC. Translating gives CASSLGLAGDNEQFF.

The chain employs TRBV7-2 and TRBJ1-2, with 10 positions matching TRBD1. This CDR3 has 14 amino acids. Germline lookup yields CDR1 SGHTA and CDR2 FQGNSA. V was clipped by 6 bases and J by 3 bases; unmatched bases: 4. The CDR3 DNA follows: TGTGCCAGCAGTAAGGACAGGGGGGACTATGGCTACACCTTC. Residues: CASSKDRGDYGYTF.

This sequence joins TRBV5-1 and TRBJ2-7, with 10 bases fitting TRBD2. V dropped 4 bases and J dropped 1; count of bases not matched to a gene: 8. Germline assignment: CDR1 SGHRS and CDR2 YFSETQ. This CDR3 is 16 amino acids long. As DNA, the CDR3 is TGCGCCAGCAGCCCACCAATAGCGGGAGGTTCCTACGAGCAGTACTTC. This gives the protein CASSPPIAGGSYEQYF.

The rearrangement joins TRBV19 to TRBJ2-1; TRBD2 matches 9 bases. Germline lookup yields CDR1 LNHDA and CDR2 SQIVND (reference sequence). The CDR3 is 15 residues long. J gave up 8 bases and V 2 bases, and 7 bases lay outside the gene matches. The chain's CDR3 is CASSIRREGRYEQFF. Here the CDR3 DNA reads TGTGCCAGTAGTATACGGCGGGAGGGCCGCTATGAGCAGTTCTTC.

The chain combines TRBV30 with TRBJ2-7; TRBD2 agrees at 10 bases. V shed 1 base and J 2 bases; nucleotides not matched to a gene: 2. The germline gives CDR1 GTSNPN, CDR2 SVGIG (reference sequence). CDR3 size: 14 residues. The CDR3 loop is CAWSGTSGPYEQYF. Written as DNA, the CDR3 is TGTGCCTGGAGTGGGACTAGCGGCCCCTACGAGCAGTACTTC.

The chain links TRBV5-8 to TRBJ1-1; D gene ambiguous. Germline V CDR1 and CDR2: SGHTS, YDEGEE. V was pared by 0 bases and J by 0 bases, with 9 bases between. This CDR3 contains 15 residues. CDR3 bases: TGTGCCAGCAGCTTGGACAGCTACATGAACACTGAAGCTTTCTTT. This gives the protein CASSLDSYMNTEAFF. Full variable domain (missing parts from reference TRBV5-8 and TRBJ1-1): EAGVTQSPTHLIKTRGQQATLRCSPISGHTSVYWYQQALGLGLQFLLWYDEGEERNRGNFPPRFSGRQFPNYSSELNVNALELEDSALYLCASSLDSYMNTEAFFGQGTRLTVV.

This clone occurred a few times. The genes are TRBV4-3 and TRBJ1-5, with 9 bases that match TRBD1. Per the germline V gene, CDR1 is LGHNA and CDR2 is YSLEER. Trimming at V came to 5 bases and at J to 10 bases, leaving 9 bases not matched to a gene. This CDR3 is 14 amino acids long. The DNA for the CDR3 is TGCGCCAGCAGCACCCGGACAGGGGATCCCCCCCAGCATTTT. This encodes CASSTRTGDPPQHF.

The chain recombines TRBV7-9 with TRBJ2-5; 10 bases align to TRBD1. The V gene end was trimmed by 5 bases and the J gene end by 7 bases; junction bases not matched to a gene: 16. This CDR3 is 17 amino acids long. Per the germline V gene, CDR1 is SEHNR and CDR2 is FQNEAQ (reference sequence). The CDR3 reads CASSLLGGTGVRGTQYF. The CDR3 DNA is TGTGCCAGCAGCCTCCTGGGGGGGACAGGGGTCAGAGGGACCCAGTACTTC.

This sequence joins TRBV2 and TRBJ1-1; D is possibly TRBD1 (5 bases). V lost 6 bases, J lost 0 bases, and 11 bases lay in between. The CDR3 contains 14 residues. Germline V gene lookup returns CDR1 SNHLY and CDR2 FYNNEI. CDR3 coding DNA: TGTGCCAGCAGCATTCAGGGCATGAACACTGAAGCTTTCTTT. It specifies CASSIQGMNTEAFF.